A single sample gave rise to the 25 T cell receptor beta chains below, sequenced in a study of T-cell memory formation after mild COVID-19. TCRdb used MiXCR to reprocess the 5' RACE reads, holding one entry per CDR3 protein. The sample lists 300,000 to 350,000 distinct CDR3 sequences, 10% to 15% occurring once. Input material: PBMCs or a T cell subset sorted from them (not recorded which). Receptors were obtained from a man aged 18 to 35 who had mild COVID-19 (a few samples of this study predate the infection). Cell type and time point are not known.

The V call is TRBV5-1, the J call TRBJ2-2; D may correspond to TRBD1 or TRBD2 (5 bases each). Germline V gives CDR1 SGHRS, CDR2 YFSETQ. CDR3 length equals 15 residues. V gave up 2 bases and J gave up 1 base, with 9 bases separating them. Written as DNA, the CDR3 is TGCGCCAGCAGCTTCGGGACCAAGAACACCGGGGAGCTGTTTTTT. Translating gives CASSFGTKNTGELFF.

Many counts were recorded for this clonotype. The chain joins TRBV25-1 to TRBJ1-5, with TRBD1 as a possible D gene (5 bases). CDR1 and CDR2 (germline): MGHDK, SYGVNS. Trimming took off 6 bases at V and 0 bases at J, with 9 bases between the two ends. The length of the CDR3 is 14 residues. CDR3 DNA: TGTGCCAGCAGCGTCACAGGTAGCAATCAGCCCCAGCATTTT. Its translation is CASSVTGSNQPQHF.

The V gene is TRBV10-2, the J gene TRBJ2-5; no firm D call. The V gene's germline CDR1 is WSHSY and CDR2 SAAADI. The CDR3 is made up of 15 amino acids. V dropped 3 bases and J dropped 4 bases, with 15 bases sitting between them. The DNA of the CDR3 is TGCGCCAGCAGTGATCTCACTCGAGGCGGAGAGACCCAGTACTTC. Translation gives CASSDLTRGGETQYF.

The chain is built from TRBV7-8 and TRBJ2-3, with 7 bases aligning to TRBD1. The CDR3 has 15 amino acids. Germline V gene lookup returns CDR1 SGHVS and CDR2 FQNEAQ. V gave up 1 base and J gave up 7 bases; unmatched junction bases: 8. The CDR3 DNA sequence: TGTGCCAGCAGCTTAGACAGGGGTCCCCCAAATACGCAGTATTTT. Protein sequence: CASSLDRGPPNTQYF.

This clonotype appeared many times. The chain has TRBV3-1 and TRBJ2-3; D is unclear. V dropped 0 bases and J dropped 5 bases, with 6 bases sitting between them. CDR1 is LGHDT, CDR2 YNNKEL, per germline (reference sequence). CDR3 length equals 13 residues. In nucleotides, the CDR3 is TGTGCCAGCAGCCAAGAAAACAGAGATACGCAGTATTTT. Protein: CASSQENRDTQYF.

The rearrangement uses TRBV29-1 and TRBJ1-1; D may be TRBD1 (5 bases). The V end lost 6 bases, the J end lost 4 bases, and 15 bases lay between the germline ends. This CDR3 has 13 amino acids. Per germline, CDR1 SQVTM and CDR2 ANQGSEA. CDR3 coding DNA: TGCAGCGTCTTGACAGTCCAGGGCACTGAAGCTTTCTTT. As protein: CSVLTVQGTEAFF.

This clonotype was recorded a few times. V is TRBV7-2 and J is TRBJ1-6; a possible D gene is TRBD1 (6 bases). The V end was cut by 1 base, the J end by 9 bases, with 10 bases between. The germline gives CDR1 SGHTA, CDR2 FQGNSA. CDR3 length equals 14 residues. The CDR3 here is CASSLDRVPSPLHF. The CDR3 bases are TGTGCCAGCAGCTTAGACAGGGTACCTTCACCCCTCCACTTT.

This clonotype was found a few times. J is TRBJ2-5 and V is TRBV10-3; 9 bases line up with TRBD2. The CDR3 spans 17 residues. The trim removed 3 bases at V and 2 bases at J, leaving 10 bases unmatched. Germline V gene sequence: CDR1 ENHRY, CDR2 SYGVKD. The CDR3: CAISDYSEGLAQETQYF. In DNA form, the CDR3 reads TGTGCCATCAGTGATTATTCGGAAGGACTAGCGCAAGAGACCCAGTACTTC.

This clonotype was seen only a few times. The chain combines TRBV4-3 with TRBJ2-1; unclear D gene. The CDR3 length is 13 residues. V was pared by 3 bases and J by 4 bases, with 7 bases between. Germline V lookup: CDR1 LGHNA, CDR2 YSLEER. The CDR3 protein is CASSHGRYNEQFF. The CDR3 DNA follows: TGCGCCAGCAGCCATGGACGTTACAATGAGCAGTTCTTC.

This clonotype appeared many times. V and J are TRBV29-1 and TRBJ1-4; 7 positions match TRBD1. Losses at the gene ends were 4 bases for V and 5 bases for J; bases not matched to a gene: 4. The germline CDR1 and CDR2 sequences are SQVTM and ANQGSEA. The CDR3 is made up of 13 amino acids. CDR3 DNA: TGCAGCGTTGCCAGGGGACAGAATGAAAAACTGTTTTTT. Its translation is CSVARGQNEKLFF.

This clonotype was counted between two and nine times. The chain combines TRBV9 with TRBJ1-2; D not resolved. Germline-derived CDR1 and CDR2 are SGDLS and YYNGEE. V was shortened by 3 bases and J by 5 bases, with 8 bases between the two germline ends. This CDR3 has 12 residues. CDR3 sequence (DNA): TGTGCCAGCAGCGGTTCTCTGTATGGCTACACCTTC. Residues: CASSGSLYGYTF.

This clonotype was counted between two and nine times. This chain links TRBV7-2 with TRBJ2-3; 9 bases line up with TRBD1. Trimming took 6 bases from V and 7 from J; bases not matched to a gene: 11. The V gene's germline CDR1 is SGHTA and CDR2 FQGNSA. This CDR3 contains 15 residues. The CDR3 sequence is CASRFPGQGRYTQYF. For the CDR3, the DNA is TGTGCCAGCAGGTTTCCGGGACAGGGACGCTATACGCAGTATTTT. The variable domain in full, with the rest retrieved from reference TRBV7-2 and TRBJ2-3, is GAGVSQSPSNKVTEKGKDVELRCDPISGHTALYWYRQSLGQGLEFLIYFQGNSAPDKSGLPSDRFSAERTGGSVSTLTIQRTQQEDSAVYLCASRFPGQGRYTQYFGPGTRLTVL.

This chain joins TRBV5-1 and TRBJ1-2; 10 nucleotides match TRBD1. The CDR3 covers 16 residues. Germline CDR1 SGHRS, CDR2 YFSETQ. V was clipped by 1 base and J by 8 bases; unmatched bases: 11. DNA of the CDR3: TGCGCCAGCAGCTTGAACGTTCGACAGGGGGCTAAGGGCTACACCTTC. Translation gives CASSLNVRQGAKGYTF.

This clonotype was counted between two and nine times. The chain couples TRBV6-1 to TRBJ2-7; the D is unclear. Trimming cost V 7 bases and J 1 base, with 14 bases left between them. Germline V gene sequence: CDR1 MNHNS, CDR2 SASEGT. The CDR3 contains 14 residues. The CDR3 reads CASTPHSQSYEQYV. In DNA, the CDR3 is TGTGCCAGCACCCCCCATAGTCAGTCCTACGAGCAGTACGTC.

This clonotype came up a few times. The chain combines TRBV4-2 with TRBJ2-1; 8 nucleotides align to TRBD2. This CDR3 comprises 15 residues. From germline, CDR1 is LGHNA and CDR2 YNFKEQ. The ends lost 1 base at V and 5 bases at J; junction bases unmatched: 4. The CDR3 region is CASSQAGGADNEQFF. CDR3 DNA: TGTGCCAGCAGCCAAGCGGGGGGGGCCGACAATGAGCAGTTCTTC.

The chain carries TRBV6-2 or TRBV6-3 and TRBJ2-3, with 9 bases that match TRBD2. V shed 6 bases and J 4 bases; nucleotides not matched to a gene: 11. The CDR3 length is 16 residues. From germline, CDR1 is MNHEY and CDR2 SVGEGT. In nucleotides, the CDR3 is TGTGCCAGCAGCAACGGAGGCGGGGGGGCCTCAGATACGCAGTATTTT. Translation gives CASSNGGGGASDTQYF.

This chain uses TRBV7-6 with TRBJ1-3; the D gene is possibly TRBD1 (6 bases). The CDR3 runs 18 residues. Trimming cost V 5 bases and J 0 bases, with 20 bases left between them. CDR1 and CDR2 (germline): SGHVS, FNYEAQ. CDR3 residues: CASSPRPGTGSSGNTIYF. The CDR3 nucleotides are TGTGCCAGCAGCCCACGGCCGGGAACAGGGTCCTCTGGAAACACCATATATTTT.

V usage is TRBV7-2 and J usage is TRBJ1-5, with a weak D call TRBD1 (5 bases). Germline V gene sequence: CDR1 SGHTA, CDR2 FQGNSA. CDR3 length: 17 amino acids. V dropped 1 base and J dropped 5 bases, with 18 bases sitting between them. Here the CDR3 DNA reads TGTGCCAGCAGCTTAGGGGCAGGGAATCGGGGGGATCAGCCCCAGCATTTT. Encoded protein: CASSLGAGNRGDQPQHF.

This clonotype was counted ten times or more. The V call is TRBV27, the J call TRBJ1-1, with 8 positions matching TRBD1. Germline CDR1 is MNHEY and CDR2 is SMNVEV (reference sequence). Trimming removed 5 bases from V and 4 bases from J; junction bases left unmatched: 6. The CDR3 has 14 residues. CDR3 loop: CASSLRTGFTEAFF. In DNA, the CDR3 is TGTGCCAGCAGTCTGAGGACAGGGTTCACTGAAGCTTTCTTT.

Only a few counts were recorded for this clonotype. V and J are TRBV4-3 and TRBJ1-5, with no clear D. Trimming took off 0 bases at V and 0 bases at J, with 9 bases between the two ends. CDR1 and CDR2 (germline): LGHNA, YSLEER. The CDR3 runs 16 residues. The CDR3 reads CASSQDWTNSNQPQHF. The DNA of the CDR3 is TGCGCCAGCAGCCAAGATTGGACCAATAGCAATCAGCCCCAGCATTTT.

The chain couples TRBV5-1 to TRBJ1-2; 7 positions match TRBD1. CDR3 size: 13 residues. The V gene end was trimmed by 5 bases and the J gene end by 4 bases; junction bases not matched to a gene: 5. From germline, CDR1 is SGHRS and CDR2 YFSETQ. Here the CDR3 DNA reads TGCGCCAGCAGAACAGGGGCGGTCTATGGCTACACCTTC. Translated, it gives CASRTGAVYGYTF.

The chain combines TRBV18 with TRBJ2-7; 9 nucleotides agree with TRBD2. The CDR3 loop spans 15 amino acids. The V gene end was trimmed by 6 bases and the J gene end by 6 bases; junction bases not matched to a gene: 12. CDR1 KGHSH and CDR2 LQKENI come from the germline V gene. The CDR3 reads CASSWTSVGLIEQYF. The CDR3 DNA reads as TGTGCCAGCTCTTGGACTAGCGTGGGGTTGATCGAGCAGTACTTC.

There are a few counts of this clonotype. The V and J genes are TRBV14 and TRBJ2-2; the D is unclear. V was pared by 4 bases and J by 0 bases, with 18 bases between. Germline V gene data show CDR1 as SGHDN and CDR2 as FVKESK. The CDR3 contains 18 residues. CDR3 in amino acids: CASSPGSSTPANTGELFF. The CDR3 DNA reads TGTGCCAGCAGCCCAGGTTCTTCGACTCCCGCGAACACCGGGGAGCTGTTTTTT.

Only a few counts were recorded for this clonotype. The chain uses TRBV4-3 and TRBJ2-2; no clear D. V lost 0 bases to trimming and J lost 4 bases, with 9 bases between them. The CDR3 loop spans 15 amino acids. Germline V gene lookup returns CDR1 LGHNA and CDR2 YSLEER. The CDR3 protein is CASSQESTTTGELFF. For the CDR3, the DNA is TGCGCCAGCAGCCAAGAAAGCACTACCACCGGGGAGCTGTTTTTT.

The table lists this clonotype with a few counts. This chain uses TRBV4-3 with TRBJ2-5, with TRBD2 as a possible D gene (5 bases). V lost 1 base and J lost 7, with 19 bases in between. There are 16 residues in the CDR3. Germline CDR1 and CDR2: LGHNA and YSLEER. The CDR3 loop is CASSQVNGQGGATQYF. CDR3 bases: TGCGCCAGCAGCCAAGTTAACGGGCAAGGAGGAGCGACCCAGTACTTC.